This section outlines one T cell receptor beta chain sequence together with its context. No antigen is known for it. The sample holds no much larger clone one base away, and base qualities are not on file. During the collection period, no infections or other immune events were recorded for the healthy donors. Blood repertoires from healthy donors were used as a training cohort for calibrating time-dependent variance in a beta-binomial model of differential abundance of T-cell clones. There were around 10 healthy donors in the training cohort, of whom 3 were female and 7 were male. The donors were between roughly 29 and 70 years old, with an average age of roughly 41 years. Whole blood was collected from each healthy donor at three time points spaced approximately 2 weeks apart and obtained from a commercial supplier. For immunosequencing, genomic DNA was extracted from unsorted whole blood. The data are from a study of identifying expanded T cells in peripheral blood (dated 2019 in TCRdb). Background on the whole study: Technical replicates were generated by sequencing separate aliquots of the same genomic DNA pool, and four replicates were compared pairwise. The full study reports these points: Around 1.2 differentially abundant clones were flagged by the binomial model between technical replicates, whereas about 15 and 19 were flagged over two weeks and four weeks, respectively. It was expected by the authors that biological variance in healthy repertoires might increase further over much longer intervals, such as months to years. Across all healthy-donor time intervals, the beta-binomial model significantly lowered both the number of clones called differentially abundant and the false-positive rate. Variance in clone template counts between approximately two-week samples significantly increased with total template count across all healthy donors.

TCRbeta CDR3 regions were profiled with the immunoSEQ Assay using bias-controlled multiplex PCR amplification of genomic DNA. The study's processing was this. To quantify the absolute abundance of each unique TCRbeta CDR3 region, the sequences were collapsed and filtered. Differential abundance was assessed using a binomial (Fisher-equivalent) model and a beta-binomial model in which time-dependent variance fitted from healthy donors was added. Clones with fewer than 5 combined templates were removed, and differential abundance was called for clones with a Benjamini-Hochberg FDR below 0.01. The form v = (b*log(k)+a)^2 was used to model beta-binomial variance as a function of total template count across the two samples. TCRdb holds this immuneACCESS table with in-frame rearrangements only. Some clones are missing; in checked studies, unresolved V genes explain under half, and the rest has no known cause. V and J calls plus clone size are reproduced from that table; the DNA served to infer D and trimming. The sample records about 100,000 clones, more than 75% of which are singletons. 4.5% to 7% of the sample is taken by the ten largest.

A distance of 9 bases separates the germline ends of V and J, which lose 2 bases and 4 bases respectively. CDR1 SGHRS and CDR2 YFSETQ are derived from the germline V gene. The CDR3 covers 14 residues, taking in both the cysteine and the phenylalanine. Left in the record is the CDR3 DNA by itself, 42 bases read in frame from the first base. Recombination connected TRBV5-1 to TRBJ2-2; no D gene is confidently identified. The TCR was taken from a person aged 18-70 years in good health. The sequenced material came from blood. Read as DNA, the sequence is TGCGCCAGCAGCTTACGCTCGAGCACCGGGGAGCTGTTTTTT. It translates as CASSLRSSTGELFF.